This record concerns one TCR beta chain sequence. The antigen is unknown. These data belong to a study of cytomegalovirus exposure and HLA in healthy donors. Researchers ran the PCR with 60 Vbeta and 13 Jbeta primers. TCRdb's table, derived via immunoSEQ multiplex PCR, lists solely in-frame clones and lacks some. Of more than 150,000 clones listed, around 80% were seen once; the top ten hold roughly 1.4%. Participants comprised healthy donors of bone marrow. The study, taken as a whole, reports: With DRB1 most and HLA-C fewest, TCR association rates differed between HLA loci in a later analysis.

CDR3 length: 14 amino acids. The germline V gene encodes CDR1 SGHTS and CDR2 YDEGEE. With 5 bases clipped from V and 10 bases from J, the junction kept 10 bases outside the gene matches. Sequenced material: PBMCs. The chain joins TRBV5-8 to TRBJ2-5, with 11 bases identical to TRBD1. The clonotype was recovered from a girl aged 10-17 years in good health and CMV-seropositive. This CDR3 is CASSWTGGPHDQYF. DNA for the CDR3: TGTGCCAGCAGTTGGACAGGGGGCCCGCACGACCAGTACTTC.